The entry that follows covers one TCR beta chain sequence. Its target is unknown. The sample comes from a study of shared clonotypes between healthy human individuals. Study-level results: The small donor group covered limited genetic and exposure diversity.

Terminally differentiated effector memory CD45RA+ cells were excluded from the naive CD8 cells, which were CD45RO-negative and positively selected for CCR7. Over several immunoSEQ plates, each subset's genomic DNA was distributed in even portions. The assay was immunoSEQ multiplex PCR, and TCRdb's table has in-frame clones only and misses some. The table lists around 2.1 million clones, 85% to 95% of them singletons, with about 1.5% in the top ten. The CDR3 has 15 residues. Per the germline V gene, CDR1 is GTSNPN and CDR2 is SVGIG (reference sequence). V shed 3 bases, J shed 2 bases, and the junction held 7 bases outside the gene matches.

This sequence was found in a man between 18 and 29 years old in good health. Some clones in this sample may be carry-over from other donors' samples. Input material: naive CD8+ T cells from PBMCs. The chain is built from TRBV30 and TRBJ2-1; TRBD2 aligns across 7 bases. The CDR3 sequence: CAWRGGDFPYNEQFF. The CDR3 region has the DNA TGTGCCTGGAGGGGGGGGGACTTCCCCTACAATGAGCAGTTCTTC.